This T cell receptor beta chain was identified during a study of a mutant IDH1 vaccine in newly diagnosed glioma. This clone appeared a single time. Its antigen is not known. The CDR3 sequence is 10 residues long. The V end lost 5 bases, the J end lost 6 bases, and 8 bases lay between the germline ends. From germline, CDR1 is DFQATT and CDR2 SNEGSKA (reference sequence). This sample's time point: week 47, end of study. Topical imiquimod accompanied each vaccine dose, which consisted of 300 ug of mutant IDH1 20-mer peptide. TCRdb's table, derived via immunoSEQ multiplex PCR, lists solely in-frame clones and lacks some. Counted here are about 50,000 clones, roughly 84% occurring once; the ten biggest clones make up roughly 4.3%.

The chain recombines TRBV20-1 with TRBJ2-7; the D gene is possibly TRBD1 (5 bases). This clonotype originated in a woman in her twenties or thirties with glioma. Some clones in this sample may be carry-over from other donors' samples. This specimen consisted of PBMCs, obtained from a glioma patient whose treatment included an IDH1 peptide vaccine. The CDR3 is CSAFTGEQYF. Written as DNA, the CDR3 is TGCAGTGCTTTTACAGGCGAGCAGTACTTC.